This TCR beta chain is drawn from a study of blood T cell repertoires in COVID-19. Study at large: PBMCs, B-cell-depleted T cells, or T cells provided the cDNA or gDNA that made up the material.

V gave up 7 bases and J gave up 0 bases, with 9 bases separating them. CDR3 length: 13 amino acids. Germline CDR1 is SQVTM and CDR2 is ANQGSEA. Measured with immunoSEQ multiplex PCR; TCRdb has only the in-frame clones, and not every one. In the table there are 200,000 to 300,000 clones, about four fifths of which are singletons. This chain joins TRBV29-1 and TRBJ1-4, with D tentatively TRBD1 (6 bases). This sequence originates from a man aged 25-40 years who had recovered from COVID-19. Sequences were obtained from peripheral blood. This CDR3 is CSAGQTTNEKLFF. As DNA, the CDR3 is TGCAGCGCTGGACAGACAACTAATGAAAAACTGTTTTTT.